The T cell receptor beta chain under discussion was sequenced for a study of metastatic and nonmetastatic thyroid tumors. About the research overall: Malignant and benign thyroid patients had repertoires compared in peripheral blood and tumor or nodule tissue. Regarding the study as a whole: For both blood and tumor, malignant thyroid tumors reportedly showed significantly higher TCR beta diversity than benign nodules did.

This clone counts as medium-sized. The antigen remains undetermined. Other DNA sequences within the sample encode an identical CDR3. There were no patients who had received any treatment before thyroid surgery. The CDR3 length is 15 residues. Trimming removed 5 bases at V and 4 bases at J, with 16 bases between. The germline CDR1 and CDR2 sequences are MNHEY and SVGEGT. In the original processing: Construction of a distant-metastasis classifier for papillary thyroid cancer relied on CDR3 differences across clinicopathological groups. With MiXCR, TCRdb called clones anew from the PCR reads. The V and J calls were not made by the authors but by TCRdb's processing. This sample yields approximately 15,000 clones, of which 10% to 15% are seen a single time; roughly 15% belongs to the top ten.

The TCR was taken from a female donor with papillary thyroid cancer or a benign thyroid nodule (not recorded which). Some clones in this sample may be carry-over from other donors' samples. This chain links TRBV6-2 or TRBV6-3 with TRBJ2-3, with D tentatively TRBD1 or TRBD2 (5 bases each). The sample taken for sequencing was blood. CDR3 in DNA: TGTGCCAGCAGTCCCTCTCTACGAGGGGCAGATACGCAGTATTTT. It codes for CASSPSLRGADTQYF.